The T cell receptor (beta chain) described here comes from a study of shared clonotypes between healthy human individuals (dated by TCRdb to the early 2020s). In terms of the full investigation: The cohort included three men and a couple of women between 18 and 49 years of age. For each donor, CD4 naive and CD4 memory were each given three plates, CD8 naive was given two plates, and CD8 memory was given one plate. The study deeply sequenced blood TCR repertoires of five healthy adults to estimate repertoire size and the extent of clonotype sharing between individuals. Different laboratories and diverse techniques were used to prepare libraries and sequence TCR repertoires, to increase sequencing depth and limit assay-specific biases. Per donor, leukapheresis produced somewhere between about 0.94 and 9.5 billion PBMCs.

Concerning this clone itself: Its antigen is still unknown. The sample holds no much larger clone one base away, and base qualities are not on file.

Broad study findings and their caveats: Compared with non-shared clonotypes, clonotypes shared by all four sorted-subset donors had higher generation probabilities. Naive subsets generally had larger estimated clonotype richness than memory subsets did. Even with the large sequencing depth, rarefaction of the sorted-subset datasets indicated that sequencing was incomplete. Pairwise subsampling indicated that sequencing depth was expected to affect the degree of clonotype sharing among donors. Sampling was limited to blood, and TCR repertoires in tissue likely differ from TCR repertoires in blood. The small number of donors limited the genetic and exposure-history diversity represented. When a handful of donors were compared, the shared fraction of clonotypes was 5% to 6.5% for naive CD4, approximately 3.5% for naive CD8, 2.3% for memory CD4, and under 0.5% for memory CD8.

Using the deep immunoSEQ assay, TCR CDR3 regions were amplified from genomic DNA by multiplex PCR. Extracted genomic DNA from each cell subset was distributed evenly across all wells of several immunoSEQ 96-well plates, and each plate was treated as a replicate. For sorted subsets, 200 ng of genomic DNA, equivalent to around 29,000 T cell genomes, went into each replicate PCR. Purified libraries were quantified with a Qubit 3.0 fluorometer, sized on a Bioanalyzer 2100, and re-quantified with the KAPA Library Quantification kit. Each immunoSEQ 96-well plate was sequenced on its own single-read 150-cycle Illumina NextSeq 550 flow cell. The original pipeline was this. The immunoSEQ output contained only junctional sequences without quality scores, so filtering could not match that applied to full-length reads. To assign V/J genes and CDR3, sequences were annotated using PyIR, a Python wrapper for IgBLAST v1.9, with IMGT germline references. Reads were filtered out if the reads had weak V/J assignments (E-value above 1e-6), no CDR3, stop codons, out-of-frame junctions, or ambiguous translated residues. V3J clonotypes were defined by identical inferred V gene, J gene, and CDR3 amino acid sequence. Percentage overlap between repertoires was computed as shared unique clonotypes divided by the size of the smaller repertoire. Three approaches were used to assess repertoire richness: RTK rarefaction, the Chao1 estimator, and Recon v2.1 estimates of unobserved clonotypes. Generation probabilities for all TCRbeta clonotypes obtained by the gDNA method from a few donors were computed using OLGA. TCRdb re-hosts the immuneACCESS table, in-frame sequences only. Its copies lack some clones; in the studies checked, an unresolved V gene accounts for under half of them, and the cause for the rest is not known. V, J and clone size derive from that table, while D and trimming were established from the DNA sequence. Within this sample are around 2,000,000 clones, with about 95% of them counted one time only. Clones ranked in the top ten supply approximately 1% of the sample.

CD8 naive samples were CD45RO-negative cells positively selected for CCR7, giving a CD45RA+CCR7+ population that excluded TemRA cells. The donors were healthy, HIV-negative adults with no recently reported acute infections or vaccinations. Every donor was a Caucasian adult residing in Nashville, Tennessee, USA. Blood was collected by leukapheresis, and PBMCs were isolated by Ficoll-Histopaque density gradient centrifugation and then cryopreserved in liquid nitrogen vapor phase. Analytical flow cytometry was used to check the purity and quantity of every magnetically sorted T cell population. Genomic DNA was isolated from each sorted fraction and quantified by UV absorbance on a Nanodrop 2000c. Spanning cysteine to phenylalanine, the CDR3 consists of 16 amino acids. The only DNA kept is the CDR3, 48 bases in frame from the first base. V trim: 5 bases; J trim: 4 bases; unmatched bases: 4. CDR1 SEHNR and CDR2 FQNEAQ are derived from the germline V gene (reference sequence).

The V and J segments used are TRBV7-9 and TRBJ2-2, with 13 junctional bases fitting TRBD2. The sequence came from a young man in good health. What was sequenced was naive CD8+ T cells sorted from blood. The cell subset or site tag for this specimen amounts to: CD45RA+CCR7+. The CDR3 region reads CASSPGLAGATGELFF. At the DNA level, the sequence is TGTGCCAGCAGCCCCGGACTAGCGGGGGCCACCGGGGAGCTGTTTTTT.